The 4 T cell receptor beta chains below were found in one sample sequenced in a study of T cell responses to AZD1222 COVID-19 vaccine. Repertoires were generated with immunoSEQ multiplex PCR, while TCRdb's copy carries only in-frame clones and drops some. The sample includes approximately 150,000 clones, roughly 90% seen only once; the top ten take 2.6%. Here the sequenced sample was peripheral blood, taken on day 0 of AZD1222 vaccination. Every receptor here comes from an adult in good health.

V is TRBV11-1 and J is TRBJ2-2; D possibly corresponds to TRBD1 (5 bases). The CDR3 loop spans 15 amino acids. Per the germline V gene, CDR1 is SGHAT and CDR2 is FQDESV (reference sequence). The V end was cut by 2 bases, the J end by 6 bases, with 13 bases between. CDR3 residues: CASSLQKQGSGELFF. The DNA for the CDR3 is TGTGCCAGCAGCTTACAAAAGCAGGGTTCCGGGGAGCTGTTTTTT.

This clone was found once. This sequence joins TRBV9 and TRBJ2-2; the D is unclear. Germline CDR1 reads SGDLS; CDR2 reads YYNGEE. The ends were cut back, 0 bases at V and 1 base at J, with 4 bases in the middle. The CDR3 is 14 amino acids. The CDR3 spells CASSVGRNTGELFF. The CDR3 bases are TGTGCCAGCAGCGTAGGCAGGAACACCGGGGAGCTGTTTTTT.

The chain couples TRBV5-4 to TRBJ1-1; a weak D match, TRBD1 (5 bases). Germline-derived CDR1 and CDR2 are SGHNT and YYREEE (reference sequence). The CDR3 covers 13 residues. The ends were cut back, 2 bases at V and 1 base at J, with 6 bases in the middle. CDR3 sequence reads: CASSFGQNTEAFF. The CDR3 DNA is TGTGCCAGCAGCTTCGGACAGAACACTGAAGCTTTCTTT.

The V gene is TRBV10-3, the J gene TRBJ1-2; TRBD1 agrees at 11 bases. This CDR3 contains 16 residues. Looked up from germline, CDR1 is ENHRY and CDR2 is SYGVKD. The V and J ends lost 3 bases and 1 base, in that order; junction bases with no gene match: 4. As DNA, the CDR3 is TGTGCCATCAGTGATCCCGGGACAGGGGGTAACTATGGCTACACCTTC. This encodes CAISDPGTGGNYGYTF.